This T cell receptor beta chain was identified in a study of shared clonotypes between healthy human individuals. The authors split each subset's genomic DNA evenly across several immunoSEQ plates. TCRdb's table, derived via immunoSEQ multiplex PCR, lists solely in-frame clones and lacks some. The table has approximately 2.5 million clones, about 92% seen once. In germline, CDR1 is SGHVS, CDR2 FQNEAQ. The CDR3 spans 20 residues. Trimming cost V 5 bases and J 8 bases; bases outside gene matches: 21. Sequencing input: naive CD4+ T cells sorted from blood. Subset reported: CD45RA+ positively selected. This clonotype was sampled from a man aged 18-30 years in good health. V usage is TRBV7-8 and J usage is TRBJ2-1, with 13 bases identical to TRBD2. The CDR3 sequence is CASSARPQTSGRAILDEQFF. The CDR3 DNA reads TGTGCCAGCAGCGCCCGCCCCCAAACTAGCGGGAGGGCCATTTTAGATGAGCAGTTCTTC.